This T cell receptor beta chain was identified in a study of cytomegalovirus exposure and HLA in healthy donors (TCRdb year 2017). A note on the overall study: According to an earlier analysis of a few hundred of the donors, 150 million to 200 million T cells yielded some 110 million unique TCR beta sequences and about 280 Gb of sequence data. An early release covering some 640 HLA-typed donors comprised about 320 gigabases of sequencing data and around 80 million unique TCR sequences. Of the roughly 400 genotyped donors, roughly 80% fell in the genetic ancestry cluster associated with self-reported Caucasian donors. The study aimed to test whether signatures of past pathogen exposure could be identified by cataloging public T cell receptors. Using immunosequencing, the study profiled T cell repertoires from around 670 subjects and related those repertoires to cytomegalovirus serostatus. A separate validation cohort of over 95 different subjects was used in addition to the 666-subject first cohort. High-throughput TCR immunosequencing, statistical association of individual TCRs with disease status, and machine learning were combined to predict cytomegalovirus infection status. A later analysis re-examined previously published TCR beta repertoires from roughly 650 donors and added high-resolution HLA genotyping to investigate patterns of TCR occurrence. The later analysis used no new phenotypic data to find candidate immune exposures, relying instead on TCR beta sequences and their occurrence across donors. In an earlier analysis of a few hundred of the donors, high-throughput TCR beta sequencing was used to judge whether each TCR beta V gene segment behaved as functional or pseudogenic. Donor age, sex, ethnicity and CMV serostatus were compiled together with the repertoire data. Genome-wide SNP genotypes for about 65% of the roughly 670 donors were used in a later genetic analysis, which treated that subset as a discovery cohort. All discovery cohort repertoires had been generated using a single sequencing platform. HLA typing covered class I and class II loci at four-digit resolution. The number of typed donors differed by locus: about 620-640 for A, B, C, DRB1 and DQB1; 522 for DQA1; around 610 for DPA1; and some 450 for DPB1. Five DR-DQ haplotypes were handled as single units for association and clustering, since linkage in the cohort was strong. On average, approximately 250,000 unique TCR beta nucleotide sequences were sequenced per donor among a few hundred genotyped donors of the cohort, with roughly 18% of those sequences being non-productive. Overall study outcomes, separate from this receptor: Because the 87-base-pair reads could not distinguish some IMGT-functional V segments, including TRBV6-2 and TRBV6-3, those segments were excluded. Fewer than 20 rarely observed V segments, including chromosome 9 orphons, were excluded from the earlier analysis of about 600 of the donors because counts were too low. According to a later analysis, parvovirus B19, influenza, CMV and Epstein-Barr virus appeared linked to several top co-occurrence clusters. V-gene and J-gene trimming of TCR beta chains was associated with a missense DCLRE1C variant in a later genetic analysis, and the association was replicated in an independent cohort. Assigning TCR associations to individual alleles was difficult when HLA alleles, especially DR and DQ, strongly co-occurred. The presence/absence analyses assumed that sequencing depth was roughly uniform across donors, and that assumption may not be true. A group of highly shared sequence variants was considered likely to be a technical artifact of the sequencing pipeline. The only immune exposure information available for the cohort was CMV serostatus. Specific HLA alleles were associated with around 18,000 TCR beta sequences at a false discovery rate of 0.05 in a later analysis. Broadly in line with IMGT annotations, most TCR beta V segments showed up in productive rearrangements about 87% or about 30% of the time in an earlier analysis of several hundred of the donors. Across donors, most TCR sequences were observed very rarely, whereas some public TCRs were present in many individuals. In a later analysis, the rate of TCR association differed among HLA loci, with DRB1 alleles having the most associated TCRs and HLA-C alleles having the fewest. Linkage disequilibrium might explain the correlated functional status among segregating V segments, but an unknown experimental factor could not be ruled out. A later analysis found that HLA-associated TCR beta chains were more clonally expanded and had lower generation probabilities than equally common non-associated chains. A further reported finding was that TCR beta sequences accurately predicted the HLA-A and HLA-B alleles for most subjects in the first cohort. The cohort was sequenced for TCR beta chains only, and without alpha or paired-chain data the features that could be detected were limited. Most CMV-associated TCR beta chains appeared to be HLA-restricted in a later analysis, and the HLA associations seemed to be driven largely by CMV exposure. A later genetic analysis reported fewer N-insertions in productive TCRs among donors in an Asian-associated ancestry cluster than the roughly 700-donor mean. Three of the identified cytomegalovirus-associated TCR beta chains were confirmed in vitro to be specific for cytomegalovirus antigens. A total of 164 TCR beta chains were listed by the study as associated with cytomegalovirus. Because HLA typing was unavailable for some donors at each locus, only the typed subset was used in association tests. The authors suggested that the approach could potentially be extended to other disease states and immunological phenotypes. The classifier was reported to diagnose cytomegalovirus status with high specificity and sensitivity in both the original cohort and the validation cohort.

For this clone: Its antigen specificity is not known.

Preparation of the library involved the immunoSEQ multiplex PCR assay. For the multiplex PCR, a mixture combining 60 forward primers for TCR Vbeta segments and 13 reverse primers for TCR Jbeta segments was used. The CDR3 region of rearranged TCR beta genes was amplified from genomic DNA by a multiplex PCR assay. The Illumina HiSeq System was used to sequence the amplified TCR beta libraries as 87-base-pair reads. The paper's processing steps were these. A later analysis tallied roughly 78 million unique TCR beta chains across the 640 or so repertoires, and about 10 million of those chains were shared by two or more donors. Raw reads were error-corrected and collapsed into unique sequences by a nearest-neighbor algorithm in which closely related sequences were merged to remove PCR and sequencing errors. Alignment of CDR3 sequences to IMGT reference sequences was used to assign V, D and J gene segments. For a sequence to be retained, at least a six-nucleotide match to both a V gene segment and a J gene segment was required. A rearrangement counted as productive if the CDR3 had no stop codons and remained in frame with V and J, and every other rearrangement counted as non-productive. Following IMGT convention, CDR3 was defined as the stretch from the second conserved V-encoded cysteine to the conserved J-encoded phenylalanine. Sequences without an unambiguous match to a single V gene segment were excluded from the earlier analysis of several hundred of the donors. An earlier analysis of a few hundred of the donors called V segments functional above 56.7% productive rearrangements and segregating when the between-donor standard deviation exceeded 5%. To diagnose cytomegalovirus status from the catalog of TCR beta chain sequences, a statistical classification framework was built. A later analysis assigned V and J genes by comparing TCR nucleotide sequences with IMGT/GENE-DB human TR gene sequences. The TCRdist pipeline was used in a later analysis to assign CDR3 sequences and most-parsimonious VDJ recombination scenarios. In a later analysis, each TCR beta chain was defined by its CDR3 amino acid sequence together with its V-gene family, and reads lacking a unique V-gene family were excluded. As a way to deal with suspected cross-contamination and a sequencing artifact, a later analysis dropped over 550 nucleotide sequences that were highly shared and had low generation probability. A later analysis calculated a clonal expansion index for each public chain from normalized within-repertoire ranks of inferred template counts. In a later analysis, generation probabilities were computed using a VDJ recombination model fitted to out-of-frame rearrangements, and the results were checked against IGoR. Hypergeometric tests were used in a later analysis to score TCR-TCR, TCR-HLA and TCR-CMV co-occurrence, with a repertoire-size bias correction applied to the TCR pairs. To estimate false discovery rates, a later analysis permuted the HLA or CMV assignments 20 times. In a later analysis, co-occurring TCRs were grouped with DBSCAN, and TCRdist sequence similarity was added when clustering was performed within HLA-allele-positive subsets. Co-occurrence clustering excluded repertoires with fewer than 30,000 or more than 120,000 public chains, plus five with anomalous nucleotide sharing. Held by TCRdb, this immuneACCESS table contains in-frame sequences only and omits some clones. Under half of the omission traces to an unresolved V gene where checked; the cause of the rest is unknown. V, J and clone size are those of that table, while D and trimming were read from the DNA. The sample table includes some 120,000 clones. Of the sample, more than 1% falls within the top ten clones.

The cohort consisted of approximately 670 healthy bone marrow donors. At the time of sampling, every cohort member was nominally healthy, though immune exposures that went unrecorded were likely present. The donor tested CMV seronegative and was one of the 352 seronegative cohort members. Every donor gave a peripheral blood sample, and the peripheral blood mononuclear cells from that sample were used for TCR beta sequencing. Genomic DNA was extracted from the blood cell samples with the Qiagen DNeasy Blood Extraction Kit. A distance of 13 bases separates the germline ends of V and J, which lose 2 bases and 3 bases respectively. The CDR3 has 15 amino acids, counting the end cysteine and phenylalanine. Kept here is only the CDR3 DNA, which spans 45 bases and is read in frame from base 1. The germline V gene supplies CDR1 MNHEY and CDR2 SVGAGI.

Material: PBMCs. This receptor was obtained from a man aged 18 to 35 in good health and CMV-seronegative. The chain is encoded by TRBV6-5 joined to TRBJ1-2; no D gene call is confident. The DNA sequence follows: TGTGCCAGCAGTTACCACCCAGGCAGAGACTATGGCTACACCTTC. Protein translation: CASSYHPGRDYGYTF.